What follows describes a single TCR beta chain. Its antigen remains unidentified. These data are taken from a study of lymphopenia after photon versus proton radiotherapy. The study's findings and limits: Proton therapy kept repertoires fairly stable, unlike photons, which gained effector/memory cells. Only patients who died were analyzed for survival; proton advantage is unproven.

Sequenced by immunoSEQ multiplex PCR; TCRdb stores in-frame clones only, minus some. The repertoire includes fewer than 25,000 clones, 75% to 90% of them detected once, and about 22% sits in the top ten. This TCR came from a man in his forties with gastric cancer. The material was peripheral blood, obtained from a patient treated with photon-based radiotherapy.

The CDR3 here is CASRPPDRVYGYTF. The CDR3, as DNA: TGTGCCAGTAGACCCCCGGACAGGGTCTATGGCTACACCTTC. The V gene is TRBV19, the J gene TRBJ1-2; 8 positions match TRBD1. The germline CDR1 and CDR2 sequences are LNHDA and SQIVND (reference sequence). The length of the CDR3 is 14 residues. The trim removed 6 bases at V and 4 bases at J, leaving 7 bases unmatched.